Given below is one T cell receptor (beta chain) in context. This clone was seen once. Its antigen target is currently unknown. Base qualities were left out, and no much larger clone turns up one base away. Including the terminal cysteine and phenylalanine, the CDR3 comprises 16 residues. This entry keeps only the CDR3 DNA: 48 bases, framed from base 1. Trimmed from V: 2 bases; trimmed from J: 4 bases; junction bases lacking a gene match: 5. Based on the germline V gene, the CDR1 and CDR2 sequences are ENHRY and SYGVKD. The immunoSEQ Assay, a bias-controlled multiplex PCR, was used to amplify TCRbeta CDR3 regions from genomic DNA. The study's processing was this. The number of nucleated cells in each sample was estimated by amplification of reference gene primers within the assay. Sequence reads were collapsed and filtered to measure the absolute abundance of every unique TCRbeta CDR3 rearrangement. For each sample, productive Simpson clonality was calculated as the square root of Simpson's diversity index across productive rearrangements. The immuneACCESS repertoire file appears here via TCRdb, limited to in-frame rearrangements. These files lack a portion of the clones; in checked studies, under half of the deficit traces to unresolved V genes, and the cause of the others is not known. For V, J and clone size, that table is used; D and trimming come from the DNA. This sample gives more than 110,000 clones in total; 87% of them show up just once. 4% to 4.5% of the sample is held by the ten biggest clonotypes.

The collaborating institutions used their own protocols to collect whole blood in K2EDTA tubes. For TCRbeta analysis, collaborators shipped samples in one of three forms: frozen whole blood, isolated PBMCs, or DNA extracted from either of those sample types. These data are taken from a study of blood T cell repertoires in COVID-19 (dated by TCRdb to 2018 to 2020). For the study in its entirety: Samples covering the acute and convalescent phases of COVID-19 were provided by collaborators in the United States, Italy and Spain. The prospective study material was composed of cDNA or gDNA derived from T cells, B-cell-depleted T cells, or PBMCs. Deeply sampled blood TCRbeta repertoires from subjects exposed to, actively infected with, or recovered from COVID-19 were included in the dataset. The repertoires were released in a freely available public database meant as a resource for research on the immune response to SARS-CoV-2. The samples were drawn from the first 160 participants of the ongoing ImmuneRACE study and from under 1,500 subjects provided by 6 global collaborators. Sample metadata almost always included a de-identified subject ID, COVID-19 status, age in years and sex. Where available, HLA class I and class II types were taken from metadata supplied by the sample provider and were not determined by assay-based typing.

Study-wide conclusions, independent of this receptor: How much clinical and demographic metadata was included differed by source and by participant, and the metadata was provided uncurated.

Sequenced sample: peripheral blood. The TCR originated in a woman between 35 and 50 years old with acute or convalescent COVID-19. In this chain, TRBV10-3 is recombined with TRBJ2-5; 12 bases in the middle match TRBD2. The CDR3 is CAISERLAGDSETQYF. The nucleotides read TGTGCCATCAGTGAGCGACTAGCGGGAGATTCAGAGACCCAGTACTTC.